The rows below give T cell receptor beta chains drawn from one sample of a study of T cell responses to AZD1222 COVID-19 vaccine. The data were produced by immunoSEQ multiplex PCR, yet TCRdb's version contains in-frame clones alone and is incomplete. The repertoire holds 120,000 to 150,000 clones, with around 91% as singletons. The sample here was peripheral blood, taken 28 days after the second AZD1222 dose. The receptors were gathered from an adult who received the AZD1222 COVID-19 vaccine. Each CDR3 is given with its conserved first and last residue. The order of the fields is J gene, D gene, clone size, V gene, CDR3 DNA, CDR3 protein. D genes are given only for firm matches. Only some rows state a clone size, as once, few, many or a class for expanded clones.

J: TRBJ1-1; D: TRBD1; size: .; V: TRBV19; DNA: TGTGCCAGTTCGGACAGGACGAACACTGAAGCTTTCTTT; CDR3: CASSDRTNTEAFF
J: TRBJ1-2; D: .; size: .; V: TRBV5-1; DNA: TGCGCCAGCAGCCCCCCCAACTATGGCTACACCTTC; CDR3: CASSPPNYGYTF
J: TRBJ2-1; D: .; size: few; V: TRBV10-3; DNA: TGTGCCACCGGTTCCACCCTTGAGCAGTTCTTC; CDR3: CATGSTLEQFF
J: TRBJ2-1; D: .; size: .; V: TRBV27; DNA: TGTGCCAGCAGTTTTACGTCAACCTCCTACAATGAGCAGTTCTTC; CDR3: CASSFTSTSYNEQFF
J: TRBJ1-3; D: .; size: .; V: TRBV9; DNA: TGTGCCAGCAGCGTCTTACCCTCTGGAAACACCATATATTTT; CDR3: CASSVLPSGNTIYF
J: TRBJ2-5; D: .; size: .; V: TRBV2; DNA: TGTGCCAGCAGTGATGTGGGGGACCTAGGCCAGTACTTC; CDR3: CASSDVGDLGQYF
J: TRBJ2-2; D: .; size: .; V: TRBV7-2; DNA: TGTGCCAGCAGCCTTTATACAGGGCTCACCGGGGAGCTGTTTTTT; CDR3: CASSLYTGLTGELFF
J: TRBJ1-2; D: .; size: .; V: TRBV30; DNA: TGTGCCTGCCCGTGGGCCACCGTCTGGAGCGATGGCTACACCTTC; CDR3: CACPWATVWSDGYTF
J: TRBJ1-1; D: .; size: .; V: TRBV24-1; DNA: TGTGCCACCAGTGATTCGGACAGTACCCTGGCTTTCTTT; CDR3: CATSDSDSTLAFF
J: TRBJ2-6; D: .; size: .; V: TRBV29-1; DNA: TGCAGCGTCGGCTTTGCTGGGGCCAACGTCCTGACTTTC; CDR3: CSVGFAGANVLTF
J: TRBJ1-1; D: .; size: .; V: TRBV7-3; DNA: TGTGCCAGCAGCGCGTCCTCCTACACTGAAGCTTTCTTT; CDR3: CASSASSYTEAFF
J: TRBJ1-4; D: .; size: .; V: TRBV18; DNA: TGTGCCAGCTCGCCGGCCACGGCAGGGGTTAGGGAACTGTTTTTT; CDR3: CASSPATAGVRELFF
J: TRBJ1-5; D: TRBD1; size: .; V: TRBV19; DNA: TGTGCCAGTAGCCAACAGGGGTTGTATCAGCCCCAGCATTTT; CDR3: CASSQQGLYQPQHF
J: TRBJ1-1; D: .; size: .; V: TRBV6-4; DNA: TGTGCCAGCAGTGACTCAGGTAACACTGAAGCTTTCTTT; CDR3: CASSDSGNTEAFF
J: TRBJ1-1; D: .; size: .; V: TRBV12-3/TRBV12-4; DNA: TGTGCCAGCAGTTTACTAGGGTGGCCTGAAGCTTTCTTT; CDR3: CASSLLGWPEAFF
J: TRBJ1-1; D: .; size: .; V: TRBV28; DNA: TGTGCCAGCATCCCACAGCTTCTGAACACTGAAGCTTTCTTT; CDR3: CASIPQLLNTEAFF
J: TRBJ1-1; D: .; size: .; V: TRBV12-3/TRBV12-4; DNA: TGTGCCAGCAGCCAGACCGCCAACACTGAAGCTTTCTTT; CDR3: CASSQTANTEAFF
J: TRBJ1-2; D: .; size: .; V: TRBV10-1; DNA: TGCGCCAGCAGTGAAGGCCCTCCAAACTATGGCTACACCTTC; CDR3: CASSEGPPNYGYTF
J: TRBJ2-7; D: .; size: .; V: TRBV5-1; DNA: TGCGCCAGCAGCTTCGGAGGTAACGAGCAGTACTTC; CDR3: CASSFGGNEQYF
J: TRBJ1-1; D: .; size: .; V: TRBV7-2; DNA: TGTGCCAGCAGCTTAGCGGGGGGGAGTGGGACTGAAGCTTTCTTT; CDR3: CASSLAGGSGTEAFF
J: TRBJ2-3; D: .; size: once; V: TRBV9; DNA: TGTGCCAGCAGCTCTCACACAGATACGCAGTATTTT; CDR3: CASSSHTDTQYF
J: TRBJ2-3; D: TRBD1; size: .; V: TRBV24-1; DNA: TGTGCCACCAGTGATTCTCGACAGGGTACAGATACGCAGTATTTT; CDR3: CATSDSRQGTDTQYF
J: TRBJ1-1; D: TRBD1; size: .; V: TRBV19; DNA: TGTGCCAGTAGTCCGCGGACAGGCGGGAACACTGAAGCTTTCTTT; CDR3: CASSPRTGGNTEAFF
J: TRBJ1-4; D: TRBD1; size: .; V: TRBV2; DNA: TGTGCCAGCTGGGGGACAGAGGAAAATAATGAAAAACTGTTTTTT; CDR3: CASWGTEENNEKLFF
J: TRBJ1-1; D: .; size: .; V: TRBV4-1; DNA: TGCGCCAGCAGCCAACCTGTTGGAGGGCAGTTGACTGAAGCTTTCTTT; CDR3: CASSQPVGGQLTEAFF
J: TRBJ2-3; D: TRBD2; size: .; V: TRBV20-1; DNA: TGCAGTGCCAGTAGCGGGGGGGGCACAGATACGCAGTATTTT; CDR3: CSASSGGGTDTQYF
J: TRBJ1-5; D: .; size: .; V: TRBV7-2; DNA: TGTGCCAGCAGCCGCTTGCACAATAGCAATCAGCCCCAGCATTTT; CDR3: CASSRLHNSNQPQHF
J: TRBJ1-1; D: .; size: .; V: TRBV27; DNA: TGTGCCAGCAGTATACTGGGGAGGAACACTGAAGCTTTCTTT; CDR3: CASSILGRNTEAFF
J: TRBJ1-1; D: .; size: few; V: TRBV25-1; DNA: TGTGCCAGCGAGAACCTCGGGGGTCCCATGAACACTGAAGCTTTCTTT; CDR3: CASENLGGPMNTEAFF
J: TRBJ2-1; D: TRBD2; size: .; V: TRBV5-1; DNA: TGCGCCAGCAGCGATCCTAGCGGGGGTAGTGAGCAGTTCTTC; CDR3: CASSDPSGGSEQFF
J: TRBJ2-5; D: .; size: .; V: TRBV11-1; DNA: TGTGCCAGCAGCCCACAGGGTAACCAAGAGACCCAGTACTTC; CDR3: CASSPQGNQETQYF
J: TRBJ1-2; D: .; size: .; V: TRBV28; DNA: TGTGCCAGCAGTACCAGCGGAGGCCCCTATGGCTACACCTTC; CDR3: CASSTSGGPYGYTF
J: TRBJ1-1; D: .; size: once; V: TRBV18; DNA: TGTGCCAGCTCACCACCCAGGGCGGAGAACACTGAAGCTTTCTTT; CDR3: CASSPPRAENTEAFF
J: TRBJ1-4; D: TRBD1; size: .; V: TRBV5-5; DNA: TGTGCCAGCAGCGCCCGGACAGGGCGAAATGAAAAACTGTTTTTT; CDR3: CASSARTGRNEKLFF
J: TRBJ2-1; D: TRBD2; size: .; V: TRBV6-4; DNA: TGTGCCAGCAGTGATCGGCGGGGGGGCTACAATGAGCAGTTCTTC; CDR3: CASSDRRGGYNEQFF
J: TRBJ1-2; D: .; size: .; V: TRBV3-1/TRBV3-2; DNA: TGTGCCAGCTCAAATCTGGGGGAAGCGGACTATGGCTACACCTTC; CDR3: CASSNLGEADYGYTF
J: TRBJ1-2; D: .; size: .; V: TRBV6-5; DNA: TGTGCCAGCAGTTACTCGCGGGTATTGGGCCCGGGCTACACCTTC; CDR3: CASSYSRVLGPGYTF
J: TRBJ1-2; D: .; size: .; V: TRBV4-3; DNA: TGCGCCAGCAGCCAAGATGACAGCCATGGCTACACCTTC; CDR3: CASSQDDSHGYTF
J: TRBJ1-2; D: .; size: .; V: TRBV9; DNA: TGTGCCAGCAGCGTAGCCGGACAAGCGAATGGCTACACCTTC; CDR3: CASSVAGQANGYTF
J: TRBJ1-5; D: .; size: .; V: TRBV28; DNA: TGTGCCAGCCTGAAGGGTTTTTATAGCAATCAGCCCCAGCATTTT; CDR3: CASLKGFYSNQPQHF